The entry that follows covers one T cell receptor beta chain sequence. Its specificity is not known. The trim removed 2 bases at V and 4 bases at J, leaving 6 bases unmatched. Per germline, CDR1 SGHVS and CDR2 FQNEAQ. The CDR3 is 16 residues long. This sample was included in a study of shared clonotypes between healthy human individuals. Study-level information: Contributing individuals were two females and three males aged 18 to 49. The study's findings and limits: Sorted-subset sequencing, rarefaction showed, was incomplete despite large depth.

Recent vaccinations or acute infections were absent in the healthy HIV-negative adult donors. An assay was performed, and its level was deep. The table came from immunoSEQ multiplex PCR; TCRdb's copy has only in-frame clones and leaves some out. In the table there are some 500,000 clones, 90% to 97% of which are singletons. The source is a woman in her twenties or thirties in good health. Sequencing used naive CD4+ T cells sorted from blood. Subset defined: CD45RA+ positively selected. The chain links TRBV7-8 to TRBJ2-3; 10 bases line up with TRBD2. The CDR3 sequence: CASSLTSGRVPDTQYF. The CDR3 DNA reads TGTGCCAGCAGCTTAACCAGCGGGAGGGTCCCAGATACGCAGTATTTT.